This T cell receptor (beta chain) was retrieved from a study of cytomegalovirus exposure and HLA in healthy donors. The PCR used 60 Vbeta and 13 Jbeta primers. Assay: immunoSEQ multiplex PCR; the TCRdb copy retains only in-frame clones and omits some. The table shows roughly 95,000 clones, with around four fifths occurring only once. This clone was recorded a few times. Its specificity is not known. Study-level findings and limits: Despite most TCR sequences being rare, some public TCRs occurred in many donors. In vitro assays verified that three CMV-associated chains recognized CMV antigens specifically. Later on, analysis showed that most CMV-associated TCR beta chains appeared to be HLA-restricted.

The source is a man younger than 40 in good health and CMV-seropositive. The specimen was PBMCs.

CDR3 nucleotide sequence: TGCGCCAGCAGCCCCGTTGTGCGGGAGTGGGGCAAAAACATTCAGTACTTC. Translation gives CASSPVVREWGKNIQYF. The chain links TRBV4-1 to TRBJ2-4; 7 bases are shared with TRBD2. CDR3 length: 17 residues. Germline V gene data show CDR1 as MGHRA and CDR2 as YSYEKL. Unmatched junction bases numbered 12, after V lost 4 bases and J lost 3 bases.